This passage covers 22 T cell receptor beta chains from one sample sequenced in a study of control samples from healthy donors and cancer patients. Some clones are missing from TCRdb's copy, which holds only in-frame ones; the method was immunoSEQ multiplex PCR. Altogether about 84,000 clones are present, more than 65% being singletons, with the ten largest covering 11%. Sequencing used PBMCs. The receptors derive from a man aged 55 to 69 with head and neck cancer.

The chain is built from TRBV9 and TRBJ2-5, with TRBD2 as a possible D gene (6 bases). Deletions cut 3 bases from V and 5 bases from J, with 14 bases between. This CDR3 is 14 amino acids long. Germline V gene data show CDR1 as SGDLS and CDR2 as YYNGEE. The CDR3: CASSAGGATETQYF. Written as DNA, the CDR3 is TGTGCCAGCAGCGCAGGCGGGGCCACGGAGACCCAGTACTTC.

The chain employs TRBV15 and TRBJ2-3; TRBD2 matches at 8 bases. Unmatched junction bases numbered 11, after V lost 6 bases and J lost 3 bases. The CDR3 is made up of 16 amino acids. Germline V gives CDR1 LNHNV, CDR2 YYDKDF (reference sequence). The CDR3 protein is CATRAGVRISTDTQYF. CDR3 nucleotides: TGTGCCACCAGAGCGGGAGTCCGTATTAGTACAGATACGCAGTATTTT.

This CDR3 reads CASSRPGTGRQETQYF. In DNA, the CDR3 is TGTGCCAGCAGTCGTCCCGGGACAGGGCGTCAAGAGACCCAGTACTTC. This chain links TRBV5-4 with TRBJ2-5, with 9 bases matching TRBD1. Per germline, CDR1 SGHNT and CDR2 YYREEE (reference sequence). The CDR3 length is 16 residues. V was pared by 5 bases and J by 2 bases, with 10 bases of the junction left unmatched.

The rearrangement joins TRBV7-9 to TRBJ1-1; 7 positions match TRBD1. From germline, CDR1 is SEHNR and CDR2 FQNEAQ (reference sequence). Losses at the gene ends were 3 bases for V and 8 bases for J; bases not matched to a gene: 6. The CDR3 has 13 amino acids. The CDR3, as DNA: TGTGCCAGCAGCTTTATAGGGGGCCGGGAAGCTTTCTTT. It translates to CASSFIGGREAFF.

This clone is a singleton in its sample. This chain links TRBV11-2 with TRBJ2-7; D perhaps matches TRBD2 (6 bases). CDR3 length: 14 amino acids. V lost 2 bases and J lost 0, with 8 bases in between. CDR1 SGHAT and CDR2 FQNNGV come from the germline V gene. The CDR3 here is CASSLLRGSYEQYF. The CDR3 DNA follows: TGTGCCAGCAGCTTATTGCGGGGCTCCTACGAGCAGTACTTC. The variable domain in full, with the rest retrieved from reference TRBV11-2 and TRBJ2-7, is EAGVAQSPRYKIIEKRQSVAFWCNPISGHATLYWYQQILGQGPKLLIQFQNNGVVDDSQLPKDRFSAERLKGVDSTLKIQPAKLEDSAVYLCASSLLRGSYEQYFGPGTRLTVT.

The V and J genes are TRBV28 and TRBJ2-1; D not certain. V was pared by 3 bases and J by 4 bases, with 7 bases between. The CDR3 consists of 13 residues. The germline CDR1 and CDR2 sequences are MDHEN and SYDVKM. CDR3 loop: CASSLAVYNEQFF. The CDR3 bases are TGTGCCAGCAGTTTGGCCGTATACAATGAGCAGTTCTTC.

The genes are TRBV2 and TRBJ2-7; 7 bases are shared with TRBD1. Germline lookup yields CDR1 SNHLY and CDR2 FYNNEI. V lost 7 bases to trimming and J lost 7 bases; unmatched junction nucleotides: 13. This CDR3 spans 14 amino acids. DNA for the CDR3: TGTGCCAGCATCCCCGACAGGGCGGCAGGAGAGCAGTACTTC. This sequence encodes CASIPDRAAGEQYF.

The sample holds one count of this clone. This chain links TRBV6-4 with TRBJ2-3; maybe TRBD1 (5 bases). With 3 bases removed from V and 0 bases from J, the gap between germline ends came to 7 bases. CDR3 length: 14 residues. Germline V gene lookup returns CDR1 MRHNA and CDR2 SNTAGT. CDR3 in DNA: TGTGCCAGCAGTGATCCAGGGAGCACAGATACGCAGTATTTT. As protein: CASSDPGSTDTQYF.

The chain carries TRBV3-1 (or the pseudogene TRBV3-2) and TRBJ1-2; no clear D gene. Germline V gene sequence: CDR1 LGHDT, CDR2 YNNKEL (reference sequence). The CDR3 spans 14 residues. Trimming cost V 0 bases and J 2 bases, with 7 bases left between them. CDR3 DNA sequence: TGTGCCAGCAGCCAAGATTTCACGAACTATGGCTACACCTTC. Amino acids: CASSQDFTNYGYTF.

This clone was detected many times. The V and J genes are TRBV6-5 and TRBJ1-6; the D is unclear. The CDR3 has 13 amino acids. V dropped 5 bases and J dropped 11 bases, with 13 bases sitting between them. The germline V gene has CDR1 MNHEY and CDR2 SVGAGI. CDR3 region: CASSTRSVAPLHF. CDR3 in DNA: TGTGCCAGCAGTACCCGTTCGGTGGCACCCCTCCACTTT.

The V and J genes are TRBV5-1 and TRBJ2-3; D remains ambiguous. The length of the CDR3 is 14 residues. Trimming left V 0 bases short and J 6 bases short, with 11 bases between. Germline lookup yields CDR1 SGHRS and CDR2 YFSETQ. CDR3 nucleotide sequence: TGCGCCAGCAGCTTGGCCGGCCGAAAGGATACGCAGTATTTT. Protein: CASSLAGRKDTQYF.

The chain couples TRBV7-8 to TRBJ2-3, with 12 positions matching TRBD2. Germline V CDR1 and CDR2: SGHVS, FQNEAQ. The CDR3 runs to 16 residues. With V trimmed by 5 bases and J by 2 bases, 5 bases remained unmatched. The CDR3 spells CASSLWTSGATDTQYF. CDR3 nucleotide sequence: TGTGCCAGCAGCCTGTGGACTAGCGGGGCCACAGATACGCAGTATTTT.

J is TRBJ2-7 and V is TRBV13, with D tentatively TRBD1 or TRBD2 (5 bases each). Germline V gene data show CDR1 as PRHDT and CDR2 as FYEKMQ (reference sequence). Trimming pared 6 bases from V and 6 bases from J, leaving 9 bases between. The CDR3 consists of 11 residues. The CDR3 sequence: CASSVGTEQYF. The CDR3 region has the DNA TGTGCCAGCAGTGTAGGGACCGAGCAGTACTTC.

The rearrangement joins TRBV19 to TRBJ1-5; D gene unclear. Per germline, CDR1 LNHDA and CDR2 SQIVND (reference sequence). The CDR3 has 12 amino acids. Trimming shortened V by 4 bases and J by 3 bases, and 4 bases separated the two germline ends. CDR3 nucleotide sequence: TGTGCCAGTAGTACTTACAATCAGCCCCAGCATTTT. Translating gives CASSTYNQPQHF.

The chain combines TRBV2 with TRBJ2-7; possibly TRBD1 for D (6 bases). This CDR3 has 15 residues. Germline values: CDR1 SNHLY, CDR2 FYNNEI. V was shortened by 1 base and J by 2 bases, with 12 bases between the two germline ends. CDR3 loop: CASSEGGRVPYEQYF. In DNA form, the CDR3 reads TGTGCCAGCAGTGAAGGGGGGCGCGTACCCTACGAGCAGTACTTC.

This clone was detected only once. The V and J genes are TRBV18 and TRBJ1-2, with unresolved D. Deletions cut 3 bases from V and 6 bases from J, with 14 bases between. The germline CDR1 and CDR2 sequences are KGHSH and LQKENI. The CDR3 spans 14 residues. CDR3 sequence (DNA): TGTGCCAGCTCACCCACGGTGGAGGACGATGGCTACACCTTC. This sequence encodes CASSPTVEDDGYTF.

V usage is TRBV9 and J usage is TRBJ1-3; D not certain. This CDR3 region has 14 residues. From germline, CDR1 is SGDLS and CDR2 YYNGEE. Trimming shortened V by 1 base and J by 0 bases, and 5 bases separated the two germline ends. CDR3 DNA: TGTGCCAGCAGCGTACAGAGCTCTGGAAACACCATATATTTT. Translation: CASSVQSSGNTIYF.

The V gene is TRBV6-1, the J gene TRBJ1-5; 7 nucleotides match TRBD1. Germline CDR1 MNHNS, CDR2 SASEGT. V was pared by 2 bases and J by 1 base, with 11 bases of the junction left unmatched. The CDR3 covers 18 residues. CDR3 region: CASSENLSGGGSNQPQHF. Here the CDR3 DNA reads TGTGCCAGCAGTGAAAACCTGTCAGGGGGTGGGAGCAATCAGCCCCAGCATTTT.

The chain carries TRBV6-5 and TRBJ2-1, with D uncertain. Trimming took off 1 base at V and 8 bases at J, with 3 bases between the two ends. Germline CDR1 reads MNHEY; CDR2 reads SVGAGI. The CDR3 has 11 amino acids. The CDR3: CASSYWDEQFF. Here the CDR3 DNA reads TGTGCCAGCAGTTACTGGGATGAGCAGTTCTTC.

The V and J genes are TRBV11-2 and TRBJ2-6, with D perhaps TRBD2 (6 bases). Germline lookup yields CDR1 SGHAT and CDR2 FQNNGV. The V gene lost 5 bases and the J gene lost 1 base, with 21 bases spanning the gap. The CDR3 is made up of 19 amino acids. DNA of the CDR3: TGTGCCAGCAGCCCCGGATGGGGGGAGGTTCAATCTGGGGCCAACGTCCTGACTTTC. It codes for CASSPGWGEVQSGANVLTF.

This chain connects TRBV19 to TRBJ2-1; 8 bases fit TRBD2. This CDR3 is 17 amino acids long. Germline CDR1 is LNHDA and CDR2 is SQIVND (reference sequence). The J segment lost 7 bases and the V segment lost 6 bases, leaving 17 bases of the junction unmatched. This chain's CDR3 is CASRVGSSGWGRNEQFF. The CDR3 DNA follows: TGTGCCAGTAGAGTTGGATCTAGCGGGTGGGGAAGAAATGAGCAGTTCTTC.

CDR3 loop: CSVRLARRTDTQYF. In nucleotides, the CDR3 is TGCAGCGTCAGACTAGCGAGACGCACAGATACGCAGTATTTT. V is TRBV29-1 and J is TRBJ2-3; 8 bases agree with TRBD2. The germline V gene encodes CDR1 SQVTM and CDR2 ANQGSEA. This CDR3 contains 14 residues. Trimming cost V 6 bases and J 1 base; bases outside gene matches: 6.